These T cell receptor beta chains were read from a single sample in a study of T cell responses to AZD1222 COVID-19 vaccine. Some clones are missing from TCRdb's copy, which holds only in-frame ones; the method was immunoSEQ multiplex PCR. The data contain 120,000 or so clones, 75% to 90% of them seen just once; the ten biggest clones take up roughly 5.4%. The sample in question was peripheral blood, obtained on day 0 of AZD1222 vaccination. These receptors were obtained from an adult in good health. Both conserved end residues are part of each CDR3. Fields, in order: J gene, V gene, clone size, D gene, CDR3 protein, CDR3 DNA. D genes are given only for firm matches. Not all rows give a size; the values are once, few, many and, for expanded clones, a class.

J: TRBJ1-5; V: TRBV6-5; size: once; D: NA; CDR3: CASSYSTSNQPQHF; DNA: TGTGCCAGCAGTTACTCGACCAGCAATCAGCCCCAGCATTTT
J: TRBJ1-5; V: TRBV28; size: NA; D: TRBD1; CDR3: CASSLARPGTGTNQPQHF; DNA: TGTGCCAGCAGTTTAGCTCGCCCCGGGACAGGGACTAATCAGCCCCAGCATTTT
J: TRBJ1-2; V: TRBV11-3; size: NA; D: TRBD1; CDR3: CASRPGQENYGYTF; DNA: TGTGCCAGCAGGCCGGGACAGGAGAACTATGGCTACACCTTC
J: TRBJ2-7; V: TRBV11-2; size: NA; D: NA; CDR3: CASSLDRGGYEQYF; DNA: TGTGCCAGCAGCTTAGACCGTGGGGGGTACGAGCAGTACTTC
J: TRBJ2-6; V: TRBV29-1; size: NA; D: TRBD1; CDR3: CSVQEGASSGANVLTF; DNA: TGCAGCGTTCAAGAGGGGGCATCCTCTGGGGCCAACGTCCTGACTTTC
J: TRBJ1-1; V: TRBV2; size: NA; D: NA; CDR3: CASSGVRGAEAFF; DNA: TGTGCCAGCAGTGGGGTCCGGGGCGCTGAAGCTTTCTTT
J: TRBJ1-1; V: TRBV3-1/TRBV3-2; size: NA; D: NA; CDR3: CASSPKGTGYTEAFF; DNA: TGTGCCAGCAGCCCCAAAGGTACAGGCTACACTGAAGCTTTCTTT
J: TRBJ1-2; V: TRBV7-2; size: once; D: NA; CDR3: CASSQTQVFNYGYTF; DNA: TGTGCCAGCAGCCAAACACAGGTTTTTAACTATGGCTACACCTTC
J: TRBJ2-3; V: TRBV19; size: NA; D: TRBD1; CDR3: CAACTQGAKTDTQYF; DNA: TGTGCCGCCTGTACCCAGGGGGCGAAAACAGATACGCAGTATTTT
J: TRBJ2-3; V: TRBV7-9; size: NA; D: NA; CDR3: CASSLVSSSTDTQYF; DNA: TGTGCCAGCAGCTTAGTCTCTAGTAGCACAGATACGCAGTATTTT
J: TRBJ2-2; V: TRBV5-1; size: NA; D: NA; CDR3: CASSLGRGSGELFF; DNA: TGCGCCAGCAGCTTGGGACGGGGTTCCGGGGAGCTGTTTTTT
J: TRBJ2-1; V: TRBV28; size: NA; D: NA; CDR3: CASSFRSSYNEQFF; DNA: TGTGCCAGCAGTTTTAGGAGCTCCTACAATGAGCAGTTCTTC
J: TRBJ2-7; V: TRBV10-1; size: NA; D: TRBD2; CDR3: CASSEPVGTSAHEQYF; DNA: TGCGCCAGCAGTGAGCCCGTCGGGACTAGCGCCCACGAGCAGTACTTC
J: TRBJ1-2; V: TRBV29-1; size: NA; D: TRBD1; CDR3: CSVAGTDSRDRYGYTF; DNA: TGCAGCGTGGCCGGGACAGATAGTCGAGATCGGTATGGCTACACCTTC
J: TRBJ2-3; V: TRBV9; size: NA; D: NA; CDR3: CASSEHLDTQYF; DNA: TGTGCCAGCAGCGAACATCTCGATACGCAGTATTTT
J: TRBJ1-4; V: TRBV19; size: NA; D: NA; CDR3: CASTTEVREKLFF; DNA: TGTGCCAGTACCACGGAGGTCCGGGAAAAACTGTTTTTT
J: TRBJ1-2; V: TRBV6-2/TRBV6-3; size: NA; D: NA; CDR3: CASSYGGGYTF; DNA: TGTGCCAGCAGTTACGGAGGTGGCTACACCTTC
J: TRBJ2-3; V: TRBV27; size: NA; D: TRBD2; CDR3: CASSLSGGARDTQYF; DNA: TGTGCCAGCAGTCTTAGCGGGGGGGCCAGAGATACGCAGTATTTT
J: TRBJ1-3; V: TRBV9; size: once; D: NA; CDR3: CASSVGGSSGNTIYF; DNA: TGTGCCAGCAGCGTAGGGGGGAGCTCTGGAAACACCATATATTTT
J: TRBJ2-1; V: TRBV6-5; size: NA; D: TRBD2; CDR3: CASSSTSGPYNEQFF; DNA: TGTGCCAGCAGCAGTACTAGCGGCCCATACAATGAGCAGTTCTTC
J: TRBJ1-4; V: TRBV6-5; size: few; D: TRBD1; CDR3: CASRTGQGNEKLFF; DNA: TGTGCCAGCAGAACTGGACAGGGCAATGAAAAACTGTTTTTT
J: TRBJ1-3; V: TRBV6-5; size: NA; D: TRBD1; CDR3: CASTRQGRNTIYF; DNA: TGTGCCAGCACCAGACAGGGGCGAAACACCATATATTTT
J: TRBJ1-1; V: TRBV5-1; size: NA; D: NA; CDR3: CASSWDGYEAFF; DNA: TGCGCCAGCAGCTGGGACGGGTATGAAGCTTTCTTT
J: TRBJ1-2; V: TRBV7-9; size: NA; D: TRBD1; CDR3: CASSLGGGDRATSGYTF; DNA: TGTGCCAGCAGCTTAGGAGGAGGGGACAGGGCAACAAGTGGCTACACCTTC
J: TRBJ1-1; V: TRBV29-1; size: once; D: NA; CDR3: CSVGQMNTEAFF; DNA: TGCAGCGTTGGACAAATGAACACTGAAGCTTTCTTT
J: TRBJ2-1; V: TRBV15; size: NA; D: TRBD1; CDR3: CATSRPRTGTYNEQFF; DNA: TGTGCCACCAGCAGACCTCGGACAGGGACTTACAATGAGCAGTTCTTC
J: TRBJ1-5; V: TRBV4-1; size: NA; D: NA; CDR3: CASSHEVGGGNQPQHF; DNA: TGCGCCAGCAGCCACGAGGTGGGGGGAGGCAATCAGCCCCAGCATTTT